This record looks at one T cell receptor (beta chain) sequence and its context. The antigen is not known. One end of the junction is discordant with germline, which a read error may explain. The data are from a study of tumor and adjacent non-tumor tissue in lung cancer. Across the whole study: Patients comprised about a dozen adenocarcinoma, 2 squamous cell carcinoma and 1 small cell lung cancer. Stage I to III disease affected approximately 11 men and roughly 5 women aged roughly 31 to 85. Overall study findings and caveats: Shorter survival was associated with higher TCR diversity in tumors.

RNA was extracted from bulk tissue without any cell sorting. Between August and November 2014, newly diagnosed, chemotherapy-naive lung cancer patients underwent thoracic surgery in China. Three rounds of nested PCR, following a modified ARM-PCR protocol, produced the TCRbeta library. In TCRdb, the multiplex PCR reads were re-called with MiXCR into one record per CDR3 protein. The repertoire consists of about 75,000 distinct CDR3 sequences, with 60% to 80% occurring once and the leading ten covering about 12%. The V gene's germline CDR1 is SGHAT and CDR2 FQNNGV. CDR3 size: 14 residues. This receptor was identified in a woman aged 50 to 65 with non-small cell lung cancer. Material: lung tumor tissue. The gene calls are TRBV11-2 and TRBJ2-1; the D is unclear. Here the CDR3 DNA reads TGTGCCAGCAGCTTTGGCTGTGCTGACAACGAGCAGTTCTTC. Translation gives CASSFGCADNEQFF.